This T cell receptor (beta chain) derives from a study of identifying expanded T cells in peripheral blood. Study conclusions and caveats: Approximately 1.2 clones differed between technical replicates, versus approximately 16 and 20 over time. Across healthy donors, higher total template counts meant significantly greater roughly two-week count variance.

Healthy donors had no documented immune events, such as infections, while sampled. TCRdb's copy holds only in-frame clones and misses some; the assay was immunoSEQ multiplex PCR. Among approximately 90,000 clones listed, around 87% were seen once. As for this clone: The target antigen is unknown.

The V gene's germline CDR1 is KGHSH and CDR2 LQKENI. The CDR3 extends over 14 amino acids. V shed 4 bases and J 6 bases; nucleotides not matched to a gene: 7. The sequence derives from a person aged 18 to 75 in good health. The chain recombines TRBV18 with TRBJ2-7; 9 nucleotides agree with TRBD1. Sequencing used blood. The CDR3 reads CASSQQKDRGEQYF. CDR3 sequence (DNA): TGTGCCAGCTCACAACAAAAGGACAGGGGCGAGCAGTACTTC. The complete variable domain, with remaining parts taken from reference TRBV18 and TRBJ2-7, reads NAGVMQNPRHLVRRRGQEARLRCSPMKGHSHVYWYRQLPEEGLKFMVYLQKENIIDESGMPKERFSAEFPKEGPSILRIQQVVRGDSAAYFCASSQQKDRGEQYFGPGTRLTVT.